This T cell receptor (beta chain) stems from a study of blood T cell repertoires in COVID-19. Turning to the study itself: Samples of COVID-19 (acute and convalescent) were obtained from the United States, Italy and Spain. Sample material is recorded as cDNA or gDNA derived from T cells, B-cell-depleted T cells, or PBMCs.

In the authors' workflow: Counts of nucleated cells, estimated from reference gene primer amplification, were obtained. Sequencing used immunoSEQ multiplex PCR; TCRdb keeps in-frame clones, though not all of them. V and J calls and clone size are copied from that table; D and trimming were computed from the DNA. This table has 250,000 to 400,000 clones, 85% to 90% appearing once. V gave up 4 bases and J gave up 9 bases, with 18 bases separating them. From germline, CDR1 is KGHDR and CDR2 SFDVKD. The CDR3 length is 15 residues. The sequence came from a woman under 40 with COVID-19, enrolled during active disease. V is TRBV24-1 and J is TRBJ1-5; perhaps TRBD1 as D (6 bases). Material for sequencing was peripheral blood. The CDR3 DNA reads TGTGCCACCAGTGAACGCGGACAGAGGCCATGGCCCCAGCATTTT. It specifies CATSERGQRPWPQHF.